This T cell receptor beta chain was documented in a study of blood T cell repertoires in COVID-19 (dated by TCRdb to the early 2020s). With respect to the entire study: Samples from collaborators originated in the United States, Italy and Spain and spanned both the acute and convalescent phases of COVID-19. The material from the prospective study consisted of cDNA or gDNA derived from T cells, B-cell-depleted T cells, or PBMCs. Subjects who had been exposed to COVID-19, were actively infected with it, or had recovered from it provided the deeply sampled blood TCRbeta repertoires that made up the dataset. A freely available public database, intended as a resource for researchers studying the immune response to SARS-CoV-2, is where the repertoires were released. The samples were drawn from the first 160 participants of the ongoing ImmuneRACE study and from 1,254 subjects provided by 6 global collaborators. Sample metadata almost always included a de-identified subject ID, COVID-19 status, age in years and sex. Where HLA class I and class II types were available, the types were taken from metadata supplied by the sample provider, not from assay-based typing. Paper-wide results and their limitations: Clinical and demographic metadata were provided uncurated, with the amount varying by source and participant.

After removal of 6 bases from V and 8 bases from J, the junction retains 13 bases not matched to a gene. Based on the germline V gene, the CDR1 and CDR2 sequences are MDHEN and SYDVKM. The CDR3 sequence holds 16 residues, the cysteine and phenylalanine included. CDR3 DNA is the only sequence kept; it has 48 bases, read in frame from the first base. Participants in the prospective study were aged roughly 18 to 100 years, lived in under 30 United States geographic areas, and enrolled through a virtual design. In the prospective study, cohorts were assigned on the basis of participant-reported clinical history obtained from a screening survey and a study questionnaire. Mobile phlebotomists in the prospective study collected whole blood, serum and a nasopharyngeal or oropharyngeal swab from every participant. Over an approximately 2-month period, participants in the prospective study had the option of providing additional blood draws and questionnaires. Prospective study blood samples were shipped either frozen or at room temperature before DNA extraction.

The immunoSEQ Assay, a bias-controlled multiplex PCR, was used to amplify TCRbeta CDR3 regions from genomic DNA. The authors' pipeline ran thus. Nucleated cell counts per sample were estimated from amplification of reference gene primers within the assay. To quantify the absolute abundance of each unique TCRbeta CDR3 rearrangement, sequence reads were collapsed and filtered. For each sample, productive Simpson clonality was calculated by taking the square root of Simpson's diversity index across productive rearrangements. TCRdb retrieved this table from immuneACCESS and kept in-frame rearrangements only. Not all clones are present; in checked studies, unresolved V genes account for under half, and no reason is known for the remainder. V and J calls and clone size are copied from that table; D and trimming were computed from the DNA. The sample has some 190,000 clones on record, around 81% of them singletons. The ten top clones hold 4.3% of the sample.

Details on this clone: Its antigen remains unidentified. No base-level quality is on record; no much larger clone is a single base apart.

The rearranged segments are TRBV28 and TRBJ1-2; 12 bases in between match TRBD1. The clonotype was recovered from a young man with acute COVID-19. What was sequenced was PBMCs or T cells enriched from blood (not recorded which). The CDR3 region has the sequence CASRMTGTGGLWGYTF. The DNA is TGTGCCAGCAGGATGACCGGGACAGGGGGCCTGTGGGGCTACACCTTC.